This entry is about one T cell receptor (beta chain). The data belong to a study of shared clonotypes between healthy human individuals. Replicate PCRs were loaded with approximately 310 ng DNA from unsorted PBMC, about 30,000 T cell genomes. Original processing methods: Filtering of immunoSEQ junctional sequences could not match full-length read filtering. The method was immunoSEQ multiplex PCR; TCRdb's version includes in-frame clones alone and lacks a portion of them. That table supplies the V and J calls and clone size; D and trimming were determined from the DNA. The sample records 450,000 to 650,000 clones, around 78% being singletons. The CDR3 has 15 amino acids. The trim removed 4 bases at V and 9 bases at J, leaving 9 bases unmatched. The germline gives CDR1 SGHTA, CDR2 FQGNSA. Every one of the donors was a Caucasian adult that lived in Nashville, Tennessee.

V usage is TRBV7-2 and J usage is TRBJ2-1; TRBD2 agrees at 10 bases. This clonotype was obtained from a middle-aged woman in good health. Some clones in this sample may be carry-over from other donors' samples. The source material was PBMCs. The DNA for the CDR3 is TGTGCCAGCAGCTCCCCTAGCGGGAGAGTCCCTGAGCAGTTCTTC. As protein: CASSSPSGRVPEQFF.